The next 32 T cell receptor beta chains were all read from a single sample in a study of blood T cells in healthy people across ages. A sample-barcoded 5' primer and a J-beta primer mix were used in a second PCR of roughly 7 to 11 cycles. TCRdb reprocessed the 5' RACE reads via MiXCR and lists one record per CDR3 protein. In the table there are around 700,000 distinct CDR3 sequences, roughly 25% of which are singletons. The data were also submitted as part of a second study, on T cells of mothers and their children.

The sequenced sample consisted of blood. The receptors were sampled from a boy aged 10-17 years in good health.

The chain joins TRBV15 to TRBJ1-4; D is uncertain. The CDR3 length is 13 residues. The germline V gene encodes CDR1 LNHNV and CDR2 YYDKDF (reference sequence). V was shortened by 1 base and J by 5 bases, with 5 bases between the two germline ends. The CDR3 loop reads CATSRVANEKLFF. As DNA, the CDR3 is TGTGCCACCAGCAGAGTGGCGAATGAAAAACTGTTTTTT.

CDR3 in amino acids: CASNQRVSYEQYF. The CDR3 nucleotides are TGTGCCAGCAACCAGCGGGTTTCCTACGAGCAGTACTTC. This sequence joins TRBV6-2 or TRBV6-3 and TRBJ2-7; D is possibly TRBD2 (6 bases). The CDR3 loop spans 13 amino acids. The germline CDR1 and CDR2 sequences are MNHEY and SVGEGT. V dropped 7 bases and J dropped 1 base, with 11 bases sitting between them.

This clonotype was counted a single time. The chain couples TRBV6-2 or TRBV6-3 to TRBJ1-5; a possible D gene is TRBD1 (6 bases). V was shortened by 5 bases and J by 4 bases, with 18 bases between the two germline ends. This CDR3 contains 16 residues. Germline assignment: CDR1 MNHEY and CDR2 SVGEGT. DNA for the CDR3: TGTGCCAGCAGTCCCCTCTCAGACAGGAGGAATCAGCCCCAGCATTTT. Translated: CASSPLSDRRNQPQHF.

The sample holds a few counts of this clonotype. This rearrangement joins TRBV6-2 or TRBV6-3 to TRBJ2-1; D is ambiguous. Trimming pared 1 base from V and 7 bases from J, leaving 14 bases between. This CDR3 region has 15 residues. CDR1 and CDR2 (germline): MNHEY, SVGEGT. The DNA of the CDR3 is TGTGCCAGCAGTTACTATGAGACCGAATTGAATGAGCAGTTCTTC. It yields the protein CASSYYETELNEQFF.

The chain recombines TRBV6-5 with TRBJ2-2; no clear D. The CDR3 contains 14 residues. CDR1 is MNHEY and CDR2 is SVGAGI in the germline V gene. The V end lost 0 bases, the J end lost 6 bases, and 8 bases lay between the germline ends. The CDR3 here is CASSYSAEAGELFF. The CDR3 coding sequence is TGTGCCAGCAGTTACTCGGCAGAGGCCGGGGAGCTGTTTTTT.

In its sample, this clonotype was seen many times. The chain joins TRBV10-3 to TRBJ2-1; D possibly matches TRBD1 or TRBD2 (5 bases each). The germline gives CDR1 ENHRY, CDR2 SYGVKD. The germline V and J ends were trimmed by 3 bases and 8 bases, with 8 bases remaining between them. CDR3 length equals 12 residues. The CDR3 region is CAISERGDEQFF. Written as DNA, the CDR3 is TGTGCCATCAGTGAAAGAGGGGATGAGCAGTTCTTC.

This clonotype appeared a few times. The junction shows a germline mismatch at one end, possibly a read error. The CDR3 DNA follows: TGTGCCAGCAGCTTCACCGGGGGGCGAATTGCCTCCCACAATGAGCAGTTCTTC. Protein product: CASSFTGGRIASHNEQFF. The V call is TRBV7-6, the J call TRBJ2-1, with D possibly matching TRBD2 (7 bases). Germline V gives CDR1 SGHVS, CDR2 FNYEAQ. CDR3 length equals 18 residues.

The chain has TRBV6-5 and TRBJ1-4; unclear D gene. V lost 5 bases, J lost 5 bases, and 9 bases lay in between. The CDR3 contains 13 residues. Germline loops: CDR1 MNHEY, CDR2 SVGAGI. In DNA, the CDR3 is TGTGCCAGCAGTGCGACGATGAATGAAAAACTGTTTTTT. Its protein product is CASSATMNEKLFF.

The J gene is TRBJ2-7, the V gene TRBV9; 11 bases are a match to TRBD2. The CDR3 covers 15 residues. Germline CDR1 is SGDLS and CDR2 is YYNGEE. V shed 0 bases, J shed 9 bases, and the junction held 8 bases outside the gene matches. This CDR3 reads CASSVGLAGSEWQYF. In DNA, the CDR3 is TGTGCCAGCAGCGTAGGACTAGCGGGAAGCGAATGGCAGTACTTC.

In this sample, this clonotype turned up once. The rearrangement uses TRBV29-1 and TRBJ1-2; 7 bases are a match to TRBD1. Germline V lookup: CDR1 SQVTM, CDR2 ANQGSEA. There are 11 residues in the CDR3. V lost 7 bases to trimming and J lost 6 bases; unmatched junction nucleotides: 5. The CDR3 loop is CSADREDGYTF. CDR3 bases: TGCAGCGCTGACAGGGAAGATGGCTACACCTTC.

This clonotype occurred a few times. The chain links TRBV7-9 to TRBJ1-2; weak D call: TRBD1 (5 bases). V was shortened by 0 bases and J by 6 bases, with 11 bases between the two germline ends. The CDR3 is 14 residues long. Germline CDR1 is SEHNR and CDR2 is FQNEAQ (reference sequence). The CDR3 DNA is TGTGCCAGCAGCTTAGCGGCAGGGTTCCATGGCTACACCTTC. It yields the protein CASSLAAGFHGYTF.

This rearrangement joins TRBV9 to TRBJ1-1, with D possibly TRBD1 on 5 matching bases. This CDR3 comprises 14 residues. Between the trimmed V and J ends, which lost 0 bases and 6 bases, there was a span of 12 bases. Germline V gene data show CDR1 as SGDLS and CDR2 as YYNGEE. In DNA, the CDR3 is TGTGCCAGCAGCGTAGCGGGGGGAAGGGCTGAAGCTTTCTTT. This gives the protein CASSVAGGRAEAFF.

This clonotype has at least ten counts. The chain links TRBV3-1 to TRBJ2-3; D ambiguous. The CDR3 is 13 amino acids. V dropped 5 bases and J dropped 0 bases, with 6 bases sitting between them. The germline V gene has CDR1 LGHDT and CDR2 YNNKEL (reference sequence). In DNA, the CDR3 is TGTGCCAGCAGCACCGGTAGCACAGATACGCAGTATTTT. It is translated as CASSTGSTDTQYF.

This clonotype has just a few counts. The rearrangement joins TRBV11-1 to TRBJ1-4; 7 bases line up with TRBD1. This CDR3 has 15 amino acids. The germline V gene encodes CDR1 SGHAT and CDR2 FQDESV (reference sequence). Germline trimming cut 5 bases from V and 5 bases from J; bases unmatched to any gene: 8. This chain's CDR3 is CASSRTGGQNEKLFF. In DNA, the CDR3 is TGTGCCAGCAGCCGGACAGGTGGTCAGAATGAAAAACTGTTTTTT.

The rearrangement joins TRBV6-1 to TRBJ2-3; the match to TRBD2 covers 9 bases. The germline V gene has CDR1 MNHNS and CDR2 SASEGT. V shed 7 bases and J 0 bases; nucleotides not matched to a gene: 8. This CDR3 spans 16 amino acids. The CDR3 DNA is TGTGCCAGCAAACTACTAGCGGGTTTTAGCACAGATACGCAGTATTTT. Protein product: CASKLLAGFSTDTQYF.

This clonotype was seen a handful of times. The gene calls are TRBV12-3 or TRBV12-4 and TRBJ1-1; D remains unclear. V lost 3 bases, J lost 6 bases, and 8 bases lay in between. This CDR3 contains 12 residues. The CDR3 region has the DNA TGTGCCAGCAGTTTTGGTGTCTCTGAAGCTTTCTTT. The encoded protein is CASSFGVSEAFF.

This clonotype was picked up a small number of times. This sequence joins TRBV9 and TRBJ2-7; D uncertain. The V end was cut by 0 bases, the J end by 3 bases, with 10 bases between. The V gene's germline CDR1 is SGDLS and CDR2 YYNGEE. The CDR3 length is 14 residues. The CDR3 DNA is TGTGCCAGCAGCGTAGGAACGGGTCTCTACGAGCAGTACTTC. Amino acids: CASSVGTGLYEQYF.

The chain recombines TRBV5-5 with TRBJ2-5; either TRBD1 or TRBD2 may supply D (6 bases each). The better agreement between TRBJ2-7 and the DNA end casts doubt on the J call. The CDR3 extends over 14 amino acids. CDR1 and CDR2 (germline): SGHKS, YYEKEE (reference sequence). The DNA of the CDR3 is TGTGCCAGCAGAACAAGGGGGGTCGACTACGAGCAGTACTTC. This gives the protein CASRTRGVDYEQYF.

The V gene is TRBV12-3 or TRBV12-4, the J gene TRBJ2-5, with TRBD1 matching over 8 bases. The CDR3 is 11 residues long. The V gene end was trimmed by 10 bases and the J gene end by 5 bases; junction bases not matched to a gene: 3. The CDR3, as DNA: TGTGCCACACGACAGGGGGAGACCCAGTACTTC. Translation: CATRQGETQYF.

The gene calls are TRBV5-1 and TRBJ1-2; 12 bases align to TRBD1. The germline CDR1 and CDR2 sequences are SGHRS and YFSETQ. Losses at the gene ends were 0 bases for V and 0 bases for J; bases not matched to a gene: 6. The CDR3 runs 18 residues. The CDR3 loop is CASSLALGTGGSNYGYTF. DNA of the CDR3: TGCGCCAGCAGCTTGGCCCTCGGGACAGGGGGCTCTAACTATGGCTACACCTTC.

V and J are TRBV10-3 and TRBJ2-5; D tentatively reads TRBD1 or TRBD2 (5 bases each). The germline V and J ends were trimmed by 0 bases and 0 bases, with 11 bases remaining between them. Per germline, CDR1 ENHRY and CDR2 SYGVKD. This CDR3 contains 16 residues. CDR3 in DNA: TGTGCCATCAGTGAGTCGTGGTTGGGGGACCAAGAGACCCAGTACTTC. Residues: CAISESWLGDQETQYF.

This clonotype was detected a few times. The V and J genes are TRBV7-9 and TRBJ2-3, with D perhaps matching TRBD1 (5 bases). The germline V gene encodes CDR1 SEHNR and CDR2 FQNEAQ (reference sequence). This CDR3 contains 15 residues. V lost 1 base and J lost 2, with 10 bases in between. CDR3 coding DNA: TGTGCCAGCAGCTTAGTCGAAGGGGCCACAGATACGCAGTATTTT. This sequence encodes CASSLVEGATDTQYF.

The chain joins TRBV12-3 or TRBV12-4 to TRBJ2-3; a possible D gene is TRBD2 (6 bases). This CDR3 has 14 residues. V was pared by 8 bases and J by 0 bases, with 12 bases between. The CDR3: CASGSSVSTDTQYF. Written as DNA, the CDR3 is TGTGCCAGCGGGTCTAGCGTCAGCACAGATACGCAGTATTTT.

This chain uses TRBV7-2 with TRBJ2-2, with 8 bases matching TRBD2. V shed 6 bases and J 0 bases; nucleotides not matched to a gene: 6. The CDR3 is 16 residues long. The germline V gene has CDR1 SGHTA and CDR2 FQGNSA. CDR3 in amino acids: CASRGLGGANTGELFF. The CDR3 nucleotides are TGTGCCAGCAGGGGACTCGGGGGGGCGAACACCGGGGAGCTGTTTTTT.

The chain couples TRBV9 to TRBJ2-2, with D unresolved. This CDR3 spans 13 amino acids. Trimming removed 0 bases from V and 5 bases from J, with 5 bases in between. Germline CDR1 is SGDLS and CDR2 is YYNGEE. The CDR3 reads CASSVVGTGELFF. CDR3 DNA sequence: TGTGCCAGCAGCGTAGTGGGGACCGGGGAGCTGTTTTTT.

DNA for the CDR3: TGTGCCAGCAGCCCCTACTTGTACAATGAGCAGTTCTTC. The encoded protein is CASSPYLYNEQFF. The V call is TRBV7-9, the J call TRBJ2-1; D call uncertain. The germline CDR1 and CDR2 sequences are SEHNR and FQNEAQ (reference sequence). CDR3 length: 13 residues. V gave up 5 bases and J gave up 4 bases, with 9 bases separating them.

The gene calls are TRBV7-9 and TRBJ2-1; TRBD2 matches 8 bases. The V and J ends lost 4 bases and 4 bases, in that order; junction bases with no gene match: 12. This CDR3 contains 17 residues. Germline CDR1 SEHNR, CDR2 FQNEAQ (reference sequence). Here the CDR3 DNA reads TGTGCCAGCAGCTCCCCGCGGTTTGCGGGGGGTTACAATGAGCAGTTCTTC. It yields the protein CASSSPRFAGGYNEQFF.

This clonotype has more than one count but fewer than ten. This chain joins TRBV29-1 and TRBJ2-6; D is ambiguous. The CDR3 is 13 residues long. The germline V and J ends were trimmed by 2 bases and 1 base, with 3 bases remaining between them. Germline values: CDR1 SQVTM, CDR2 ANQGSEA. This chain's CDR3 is CSVEQSGANVLTF. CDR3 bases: TGCAGCGTTGAACAGTCTGGGGCCAACGTCCTGACTTTC.

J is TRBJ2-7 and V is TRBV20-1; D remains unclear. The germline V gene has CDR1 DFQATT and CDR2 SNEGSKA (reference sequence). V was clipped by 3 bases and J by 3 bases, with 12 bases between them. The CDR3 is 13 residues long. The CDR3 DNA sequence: TGCAGTGCTAGCAATCTAGACTTCTACGAGCAGTACTTC. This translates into CSASNLDFYEQYF.

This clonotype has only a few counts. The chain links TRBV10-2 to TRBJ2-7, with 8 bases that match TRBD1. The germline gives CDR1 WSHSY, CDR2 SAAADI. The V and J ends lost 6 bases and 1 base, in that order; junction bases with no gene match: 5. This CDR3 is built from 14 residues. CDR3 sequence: CASRDRAGSYEQYF. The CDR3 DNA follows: TGCGCCAGCAGGGACAGGGCTGGATCCTACGAGCAGTACTTC.

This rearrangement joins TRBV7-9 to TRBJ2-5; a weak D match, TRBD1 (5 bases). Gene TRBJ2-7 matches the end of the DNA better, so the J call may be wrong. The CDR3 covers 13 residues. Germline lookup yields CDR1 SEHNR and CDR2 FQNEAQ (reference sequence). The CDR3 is CASGQGGDYEQYF. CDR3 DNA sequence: TGTGCCAGCGGGCAGGGCGGTGACTACGAGCAGTACTTC.

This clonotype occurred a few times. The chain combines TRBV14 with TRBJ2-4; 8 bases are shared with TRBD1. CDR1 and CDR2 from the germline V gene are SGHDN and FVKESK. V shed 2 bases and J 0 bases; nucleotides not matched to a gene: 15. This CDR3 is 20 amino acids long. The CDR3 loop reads CASSQRTGNGPQLAKNIQYF. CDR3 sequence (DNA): TGTGCCAGCAGCCAAAGGACAGGGAACGGCCCCCAACTAGCCAAAAACATTCAGTACTTC.